This TCR beta chain stems from a study of blood T cell repertoires in COVID-19. Study context: Spain, Italy and the United States supplied samples that represented acute and convalescent COVID-19. T cells, B-cell-depleted T cells, or PBMCs provided the cDNA or gDNA that served as material.

In the original analysis: Reference gene primer amplification gave estimated nucleated cell counts. Data came from immunoSEQ multiplex PCR; TCRdb stores just in-frame clones and leaves some out. That table supplies the V and J calls and clone size; D and trimming were determined from the DNA. The sample includes roughly 180,000 clones, about 86% of them seen just once. This clone came up once. The V end was cut by 3 bases, the J end by 2 bases, with 8 bases between. CDR1 and CDR2 (germline): SGHRS, YFSETQ. There are 14 residues in the CDR3. The chain is built from TRBV5-1 and TRBJ2-2, with D perhaps matching TRBD1 (6 bases). This TCR was sampled from a man aged 55 to 69 with acute or convalescent COVID-19. Material for sequencing was peripheral blood. CDR3 in DNA: TGCGCCAGCAGCTCGACAGGTAACACCGGGGAGCTGTTTTTT. This encodes CASSSTGNTGELFF.